Listed below are T cell receptor beta chains from one sample, sequenced in a study of cytomegalovirus exposure and HLA in healthy donors. Clones were sequenced by immunoSEQ multiplex PCR, and TCRdb holds only the in-frame ones, with some missing. This sample has some 150,000 clones, with around four fifths found just once. Sequences were obtained from PBMCs. The receptors were sampled from a woman in her forties or fifties in good health and CMV-seronegative. The CDR3 runs from the conserved cysteine through the conserved F or W. The D gene is left open where the match is weak. A clone size is listed for some rows: how often the clone was seen (once, few, many), or a class if it is expanded.

j_call,d_call,v_call,clone_size,cdr3_aa,cdr3_nt
TRBJ1-2,TRBD1,TRBV28,NA,CASSYDRAGYGYTF,TGTGCCAGCAGCTACGACAGGGCGGGCTATGGCTACACCTTC
TRBJ2-5,NA,TRBV28,few,CASRPLLRDQETQYF,TGTGCCAGCAGACCACTACTCCGGGATCAAGAGACCCAGTACTTC
TRBJ2-1,NA,TRBV5-1,once,CASSSQGGYNEQFF,TGCGCCAGCAGCTCGCAGGGGGGTTACAATGAGCAGTTCTTC
TRBJ2-3,NA,TRBV7-2,NA,CASSPGLKPTDTQYF,TGTGCCAGCAGCCCAGGACTTAAACCCACAGATACGCAGTATTTT
TRBJ2-3,NA,TRBV18,NA,CASSRDPGTDTQYF,TGTGCCAGCTCGCGAGACCCAGGGACAGATACGCAGTATTTT
TRBJ2-3,NA,TRBV27,few,CASGNLRDTQYF,TGTGCCAGCGGAAACCTGAGGGATACGCAGTATTTT
TRBJ1-1,NA,TRBV19,few,CASSIDLGQKNTEAFF,TGTGCCAGTAGTATAGACTTGGGACAAAAGAACACTGAAGCTTTCTTT
TRBJ1-2,TRBD1,TRBV9,once,CASSVTTRGRVYGYTF,TGTGCCAGCAGCGTAACCACCAGGGGGCGCGTCTATGGCTACACCTTC
TRBJ1-5,NA,TRBV5-1,few,CAGGTGNQPQHF,TGCGCCGGCGGGACGGGAAATCAGCCCCAGCATTTT
TRBJ2-3,NA,TRBV5-1,NA,CASSSSLVDTQYF,TGCGCCAGCAGTTCCTCCCTAGTTGATACGCAGTATTTT
TRBJ1-1,NA,TRBV2,NA,CASRTNTEAFF,TGTGCCAGCCGCACAAACACTGAAGCTTTCTTT
TRBJ2-7,TRBD2,TRBV5-8,NA,CASSLGTSGNRAYEQYF,TGTGCCAGCAGCCTTGGGACTAGCGGGAACCGGGCCTACGAGCAGTACTTC
TRBJ2-7,TRBD1,TRBV19,NA,CASSRDRAYEQYF,TGTGCCAGTAGCCGGGACAGGGCCTACGAGCAGTACTTC
TRBJ1-1,NA,TRBV2,NA,CASTVQDRNTEAFF,TGTGCCAGCACGGTACAAGACAGAAACACTGAAGCTTTCTTT
TRBJ1-1,NA,TRBV28,NA,CASSLRQPAAFF,TGTGCCAGCAGTTTACGACAGCCGGCGGCTTTCTTT
TRBJ2-2,TRBD2,TRBV2,NA,CASRAGLASTGELFF,TGTGCCAGCAGGGCAGGACTAGCGAGCACCGGGGAGCTGTTTTTT
TRBJ1-2,NA,TRBV9,NA,CASSEGGGTLDYGYTF,TGTGCCAGCAGCGAGGGGGGGGGAACCCTTGACTATGGCTACACCTTC
TRBJ2-4,TRBD2,TRBV11-2,few,CASSGSSGSAKNIQYF,TGTGCCAGCAGCGGCTCGAGCGGGAGTGCCAAAAACATTCAGTACTTC
TRBJ2-1,TRBD2,TRBV9,NA,CASSVAWLAGKSGEQFF,TGTGCCAGCAGCGTAGCCTGGCTAGCGGGAAAGTCAGGTGAGCAGTTCTTC
TRBJ2-7,NA,TRBV28,few,CASSSGTYEQYF,TGTGCCAGCAGTTCCGGGACCTACGAGCAGTACTTC
TRBJ2-1,NA,TRBV20-1,NA,CSAPRTYEQFF,TGCAGTGCCCCCCGCACATATGAGCAGTTCTTC
TRBJ2-7,TRBD1,TRBV7-2,NA,CASSWDRPISYEQYF,TGTGCCAGCAGCTGGGACAGGCCTATCTCCTACGAGCAGTACTTC
TRBJ1-1,TRBD1,TRBV27,few,CASSSTGGWNTEAFF,TGTGCCAGCAGTTCAACAGGGGGCTGGAATACTGAAGCTTTCTTT
TRBJ2-7,NA,TRBV30,NA,CAWSPDGGVRITQYF,TGTGCCTGGAGCCCCGACGGAGGGGTCAGAATAACGCAGTACTTC
TRBJ2-7,TRBD2,TRBV7-9,NA,CATSQRGGHEQYF,TGTGCCACCTCCCAACGGGGGGGTCACGAGCAGTACTTC
TRBJ2-7,TRBD2,TRBV5-4,NA,CASSSRGGQRSYEQYF,TGTGCCAGCAGCTCTCGGGGGGGGCAGCGCTCCTACGAGCAGTACTTC
TRBJ1-5,NA,TRBV7-8,once,CASSLYVGGYQPQHF,TGTGCCAGCAGCTTATATGTGGGGGGGTATCAGCCCCAGCATTTT
TRBJ1-2,NA,TRBV25-1,once,CASHPETAGGYTF,TGTGCCAGCCATCCTGAGACAGCCGGTGGCTACACCTTC
TRBJ2-7,NA,TRBV14,NA,CASSQPGTVFYEQYF,TGTGCCAGCAGCCAACCCGGGACTGTCTTCTACGAGCAGTACTTC
TRBJ1-2,NA,TRBV7-9,NA,CASSLGPLAGYTF,TGTGCCAGCAGCTTAGGGCCTCTCGCTGGCTACACCTTC
TRBJ2-6,NA,TRBV28,once,CASSLDAGAKSGANVLTF,TGTGCCAGCAGTTTAGACGCAGGGGCCAAGTCTGGGGCCAACGTCCTGACTTTC
TRBJ1-2,TRBD1,TRBV7-2,NA,CASSSLQGYYGYTF,TGTGCCAGCAGCTCGCTACAGGGGTACTATGGCTACACCTTC
TRBJ2-3,TRBD2,TRBV18,NA,CASSPYGLAGGLTDTQYF,TGTGCCAGCTCACCCTACGGACTAGCGGGGGGGCTTACAGATACGCAGTATTTT
TRBJ2-5,TRBD1,TRBV6-6,NA,CASSPTQGSQYF,TGTGCCAGCAGTCCTACACAGGGGAGCCAGTACTTC
TRBJ1-2,TRBD1,TRBV7-2,few,CASSLGGGAYGYTF,TGTGCCAGCAGCTTAGGAGGGGGCGCCTATGGCTACACCTTC
TRBJ1-2,NA,TRBV5-1,NA,CASSPSGAPNYGYTF,TGCGCCAGCAGCCCGAGCGGGGCCCCTAACTATGGCTACACCTTC
TRBJ1-3,NA,TRBV5-1,NA,CASSLAGEGNTIYF,TGCGCCAGCAGCTTGGCCGGGGAGGGGAACACCATATATTTT
TRBJ1-2,NA,TRBV29-1,NA,CSVNRKGYGYTF,TGCAGCGTTAACAGGAAAGGGTATGGCTACACCTTC
TRBJ1-1,TRBD1,TRBV19,NA,CASRRGQVSTEAFF,TGTGCCAGTAGAAGGGGGCAGGTGAGCACTGAAGCTTTCTTT